The 29 T cell receptor beta chains listed next were all sequenced from one sample in a study of graft-versus-host responses after intestinal transplantation. Profiling relied on immunoSEQ multiplex PCR, and the TCRdb table lists in-frame clones only, not all of them. Of tens of thousands of clones listed, 91% are singletons. The sequencing here drew on PBMCs, taken 300 to 320 days after intestinal transplant. These receptors came from a human patient who received an intestinal transplant, so some T cells may come from the graft donor.

This chain uses TRBV9 with TRBJ2-7; D is ambiguous. Germline V gene sequence: CDR1 SGDLS, CDR2 YYNGEE. The CDR3 has 13 residues. V shed 0 bases and J shed 5 bases, with 9 bases lying between them. The CDR3 coding sequence is TGTGCCAGCAGCGTAGACTATAGGGACGAGCAGTACTTC. Its translation: CASSVDYRDEQYF.

CDR3 nucleotide sequence: TGTGCCAGCAAACCTACCCAGGGGGCCGCCTACGAGCAGTACTTC. Protein sequence: CASKPTQGAAYEQYF. The J gene is TRBJ2-7, the V gene TRBV6-5; 8 bases map to TRBD1. Per the germline V gene, CDR1 is MNHEY and CDR2 is SVGAGI. The junction had 10 bases not matched to a gene; V was cut back by 7 bases and J by 2 bases. This CDR3 has 15 residues.

The chain combines TRBV11-2 with TRBJ2-2; 7 bases are a match to TRBD1. J lost 0 bases, V lost 5 bases, and 3 bases had no gene match. There are 15 residues in the CDR3. The germline CDR1 and CDR2 sequences are SGHAT and FQNNGV. The DNA of the CDR3 is TGTGCCAGCAGCCCGGACAGGACGAACACCGGGGAGCTGTTTTTT. It translates to CASSPDRTNTGELFF. Looking up the rest from reference TRBV11-2 and TRBJ2-2 gives the full variable domain: EAGVAQSPRYKIIEKRQSVAFWCNPISGHATLYWYQQILGQGPKLLIQFQNNGVVDDSQLPKDRFSAERLKGVDSTLKIQPAKLEDSAVYLCASSPDRTNTGELFFGEGSRLTVL.

Turning to this clone: At one boundary the junction diverges from the germline segment, which might be a read error. The sample carries other DNA sequences with the same CDR3. The chain employs TRBV10-3 and TRBJ2-5; D unclear. The CDR3 has 12 residues. The germline CDR1 and CDR2 sequences are ENHRY and SYGVKD. CDR3 amino acids: CAISEPGETQYF. The CDR3 DNA is TGCGCCATCAGTGAGCCAGGAGAGACCCAGTACTTC.

In DNA form, the CDR3 reads TGCGCCAGCAGACAACTTAGCGGGGGGCATTACCAAGAGACCCAGTACTTC. Its protein product is CASRQLSGGHYQETQYF. The rearrangement uses TRBV10-2 and TRBJ2-5, with TRBD2 matching over 10 bases. Losses at the gene ends were 6 bases for V and 0 bases for J; bases not matched to a gene: 10. Germline CDR1 reads WSHSY; CDR2 reads SAAADI. This CDR3 is built from 17 residues.

This chain uses TRBV29-1 with TRBJ1-5, with 7 bases aligning to TRBD1. This CDR3 has 14 residues. From germline, CDR1 is SQVTM and CDR2 ANQGSEA. J gave up 2 bases and V 5 bases, and 6 bases lay outside the gene matches. The CDR3, as DNA: TGCAGCGTTCTACAGGGGACTGGCAATCAGCCCCAGCATTTT. It encodes CSVLQGTGNQPQHF.

The chain combines TRBV12-5 with TRBJ1-2, with 9 bases that match TRBD1. CDR3 length equals 16 residues. V dropped 2 bases and J dropped 4; count of bases not matched to a gene: 8. From germline, CDR1 is LGHNT and CDR2 FRNRAP. The CDR3 protein is CASGLTTGGASYGYTF. DNA of the CDR3: TGTGCTAGTGGTTTGACCACAGGGGGCGCCAGCTATGGCTACACCTTC.

The chain uses TRBV5-1 and TRBJ2-7, with TRBD1 matching over 7 bases. Per the germline V gene, CDR1 is SGHRS and CDR2 is YFSETQ. Trimming took 3 bases from V and 2 from J; bases not matched to a gene: 8. The CDR3 totals 15 residues. The chain's CDR3 is CASSSGAQGAYEQYF. The DNA of the CDR3 is TGCGCCAGCAGCTCCGGAGCGCAGGGGGCCTACGAGCAGTACTTC.

V gene TRBV2 combines with J gene TRBJ2-7; 7 positions match TRBD1. Germline V gene data show CDR1 as SNHLY and CDR2 as FYNNEI. There are 14 residues in the CDR3. V trimming: 6 bases; J trimming: 0 bases; junction bases outside the gene matches: 5. DNA for the CDR3: TGTGCCAGCAGCGTAGACAGGGTCTCCTACGAGCAGTACTTC. Translated: CASSVDRVSYEQYF.

This clone was detected once. The V gene is TRBV28, the J gene TRBJ1-3; D is uncertain. CDR3 length equals 12 residues. V was shortened by 5 bases and J by 6 bases, with 8 bases between the two germline ends. The germline V gene encodes CDR1 MDHEN and CDR2 SYDVKM. CDR3 DNA: TGTGCCAGCAGTCCCCCAGAAAACACCATATATTTT. Its protein is CASSPPENTIYF. Filled out from reference TRBV28 and TRBJ1-3, the complete variable domain reads DVKVTQSSRYLVKRTGEKVFLECVQDMDHENMFWYRQDPGLGLRLIYFSYDVKMKEKGDIPEGYSVSREKKERFSLILESASTNQTSMYLCASSPPENTIYFGEGSWLTVV.

The chain links TRBV7-6 to TRBJ2-4; TRBD2 matches at 8 bases. V lost 2 bases to trimming and J lost 5 bases; unmatched junction nucleotides: 17. This CDR3 has 19 residues. Germline V lookup: CDR1 SGHVS, CDR2 FNYEAQ. In nucleotides, the CDR3 is TGTGCCAGCAGCTTAACGGCGGGGGGCCTAGTCAGCCGAGAAAACATTCAGTACTTC. Translating gives CASSLTAGGLVSRENIQYF.

The chain is built from TRBV6-5 and TRBJ1-5, with D hard to call. V was shortened by 6 bases and J by 4 bases, with 10 bases between the two germline ends. CDR1 MNHEY and CDR2 SVGAGI come from the germline V gene. This CDR3 comprises 13 residues. The DNA of the CDR3 is TGTGCCAGCAGGACATCTCAGAATCAGCCCCAGCATTTT. Translating gives CASRTSQNQPQHF.

The genes are TRBV9 and TRBJ2-5, with a weak D call TRBD2 (5 bases). CDR3 length: 15 amino acids. Trimming pared 1 base from V and 2 bases from J, leaving 12 bases between. Germline values: CDR1 SGDLS, CDR2 YYNGEE. CDR3 region: CASSVSGRAQETQYF. CDR3 DNA sequence: TGTGCCAGCAGCGTAAGCGGACGAGCACAAGAGACCCAGTACTTC.

On this clone: The identical CDR3 is also encoded by other nucleotide sequences in the sample. This chain uses TRBV29-1 with TRBJ1-3, with a tentative D call TRBD1 (6 bases). Germline CDR1 reads SQVTM; CDR2 reads ANQGSEA. This CDR3 has 13 residues. V lost 5 bases to trimming and J lost 3 bases, with 11 bases between them. The CDR3 sequence: CSVLTGSGNTIYF. The CDR3 DNA sequence: TGCAGCGTTTTAACAGGGAGTGGAAACACCATATATTTT.

V and J are TRBV7-3 and TRBJ2-3, with D possibly matching TRBD2 (7 bases). Germline assignment: CDR1 SGHTA and CDR2 FQGTGA. Trimming took 2 bases from V and 5 from J, leaving 14 bases between them. The CDR3 has 15 residues. DNA of the CDR3: TGTGCCAGCAGCTTATCCGGACTAGGGGGAGATACGCAGTATTTT. Protein product: CASSLSGLGGDTQYF.

The V gene is TRBV5-8, the J gene TRBJ2-1; 13 bases are shared with TRBD2. In germline, CDR1 is SGHTS, CDR2 YDEGEE. The CDR3 totals 15 residues. V lost 2 bases, J lost 9 bases, and 5 bases stayed unmatched. CDR3 sequence reads: CASSLGLAGEGEQFF. In nucleotides, the CDR3 is TGTGCCAGCAGCTTAGGACTAGCGGGAGAGGGTGAGCAGTTCTTC. Using reference TRBV5-8 and TRBJ2-1 for the parts outside the CDR3, the full variable domain is EAGVTQSPTHLIKTRGQQATLRCSPISGHTSVYWYQQALGLGLQFLLWYDEGEERNRGNFPPRFSGRQFPNYSSELNVNALELEDSALYLCASSLGLAGEGEQFFGPGTRLTVL.

The genes are TRBV5-1 and TRBJ2-7; D possibly corresponds to TRBD2 (5 bases). V was clipped by 4 bases and J by 3 bases, with 11 bases between them. Germline V gives CDR1 SGHRS, CDR2 YFSETQ. The CDR3 sequence is 13 residues long. For the CDR3, the DNA is TGCGCCAGCAGCCTTGGCGGAGGCTACGAGCAGTACTTC. Residues: CASSLGGGYEQYF.

The V call is TRBV13, the J call TRBJ1-3; D not resolved. The germline V and J ends were trimmed by 4 bases and 2 bases, with 15 bases remaining between them. This CDR3 has 16 amino acids. CDR1 and CDR2 from the germline V gene are PRHDT and FYEKMQ (reference sequence). The CDR3 DNA reads as TGTGCCAGCAGCTCGATGAGGGATTCTCCTGGAAACACCATATATTTT. As protein: CASSSMRDSPGNTIYF.

The rearrangement uses TRBV7-9 and TRBJ1-6, with D unclear. This CDR3 spans 14 amino acids. The V gene's germline CDR1 is SEHNR and CDR2 FQNEAQ (reference sequence). V was pared by 8 bases and J by 6 bases, with 14 bases between. CDR3 protein: CASELGRSNSPLHF. The CDR3 DNA is TGTGCCAGCGAGTTGGGCAGGTCTAATTCACCCCTCCACTTT.

The V call is TRBV6-1, the J call TRBJ2-1; D is perhaps TRBD1 (5 bases). V gave up 8 bases and J gave up 1 base, with 15 bases separating them. The germline V gene has CDR1 MNHNS and CDR2 SASEGT. CDR3 length: 15 amino acids. This chain's CDR3 is CASLPGLMSYNEQFF. The CDR3 DNA reads TGTGCCAGCCTCCCAGGGTTGATGTCCTACAATGAGCAGTTCTTC.

V gene TRBV28 combines with J gene TRBJ2-2, with D perhaps TRBD1 or TRBD2 (5 bases each). CDR1 is MDHEN, CDR2 SYDVKM, per germline. CDR3 length: 16 amino acids. Trimming took off 5 bases at V and 2 bases at J, with 15 bases between the two ends. The CDR3 sequence: CASSTPAGTNTGELFF. CDR3 bases: TGTGCCAGCAGTACACCGGCTGGGACCAACACCGGGGAGCTGTTTTTT.

This sequence joins TRBV5-1 and TRBJ1-5; D is unresolved. Trimming took 0 bases from V and 1 from J, leaving 8 bases between them. The CDR3 is made up of 15 amino acids. Germline values: CDR1 SGHRS, CDR2 YFSETQ. The CDR3 spells CASSLDPGSNQPQHF. CDR3 DNA: TGCGCCAGCAGCTTGGACCCCGGGAGCAATCAGCCCCAGCATTTT.

This chain connects TRBV6-1 to TRBJ2-1; D may match TRBD1 or TRBD2 (6 bases each). Germline loops: CDR1 MNHNS, CDR2 SASEGT. There are 17 residues in the CDR3. V was trimmed by 4 bases and J by 2 bases, leaving 18 bases between them. The CDR3 here is CASSGRGPQGPYNEQFF. The DNA of the CDR3 is TGTGCCAGCAGTGGACGGGGGCCCCAGGGCCCCTACAATGAGCAGTTCTTC.

As to this clone: The same CDR3 arises from other DNA sequences in this sample as well. V usage is TRBV6-5 and J usage is TRBJ1-1, with a tentative D call TRBD1 (5 bases). This CDR3 spans 14 amino acids. The germline V gene encodes CDR1 MNHEY and CDR2 SVGAGI. Trimming took off 6 bases at V and 1 base at J, with 12 bases between the two ends. CDR3 bases: TGTGCCAGCAGACTAGGGACGGAGAACACTGAAGCTTTCTTT. Translation: CASRLGTENTEAFF.

In regard to this clone: The same CDR3 is also encoded by other DNA sequences in this sample. The chain links TRBV6-1 to TRBJ2-7; a possible D gene is TRBD2 (7 bases). CDR1 is MNHNS and CDR2 is SASEGT in the germline V gene. The ends were cut back, 6 bases at V and 5 bases at J, with 11 bases in the middle. The CDR3 has 12 residues. DNA of the CDR3: TGTGCCAGCAGCCCGGGGGGCCACGAGCAGTACTTC. Residues: CASSPGGHEQYF.

This rearrangement joins TRBV5-1 to TRBJ2-5; 10 bases map to TRBD1. V lost 4 bases to trimming and J lost 3 bases; unmatched junction nucleotides: 6. This CDR3 has 15 amino acids. Looked up from germline, CDR1 is SGHRS and CDR2 is YFSETQ. In DNA form, the CDR3 reads TGCGCCAGCAGCGGGTGGGACAGGGGAGAAGAGACCCAGTACTTC. Translation: CASSGWDRGEETQYF.

The chain joins TRBV7-2 to TRBJ1-5; D is unresolved. Per the germline V gene, CDR1 is SGHTA and CDR2 is FQGNSA. The V end lost 4 bases, the J end lost 7 bases, and 11 bases lay between the germline ends. The CDR3 loop spans 13 amino acids. DNA for the CDR3: TGTGCCAGCAGCTCCCTGGGGAGACAGCCCCAGCATTTT. This codes for CASSSLGRQPQHF.

The rearrangement links TRBV28 to TRBJ1-1; no clear D gene. The CDR3 is made up of 14 amino acids. V lost 1 base and J 3 bases, leaving 9 bases between the germline ends. Germline CDR1 MDHEN, CDR2 SYDVKM. CDR3 region: CASSLLSGDTEAFF. CDR3 nucleotides: TGTGCCAGCAGTTTATTATCGGGCGACACTGAAGCTTTCTTT.

The gene calls are TRBV7-7 and TRBJ1-2; D may be TRBD1 (5 bases). Germline CDR1 is SSHAT and CDR2 is FNYEAQ (reference sequence). V was pared by 5 bases and J by 7 bases, with 20 bases between. This CDR3 is built from 15 residues. CDR3 sequence (DNA): TGTGCCAGCAGCCGATGGGGACCGGCCCGTCGTGGCTACACCTTC. Its protein product is CASSRWGPARRGYTF.